This paragraph covers one TCR beta chain sequence. Its target is unknown. A multiplex PCR was run with 60 Vbeta primers and 13 Jbeta primers. Only in-frame clones appear in the TCRdb table, and some are missing; sequencing was by immunoSEQ multiplex PCR. Of about 83,000 clones listed, roughly 80% are singletons. The sample originates from a study of cytomegalovirus exposure and HLA in healthy donors. Study-wide background: Researchers previously reported finding about 110 million unique TCR beta sequences from about 170 million T cells.

Study-wide results and limits: A later examination showed that TCR association rates differed by HLA locus, with DRB1 most and HLA-C fewest. A further, later analysis showed that HLA-associated TCR beta chains (compared with equally common others) were more clonally expanded. Several of the most significant clusters appeared, in a later analysis, to be linked to common viral pathogens.

The V gene lost 3 bases and the J gene lost 2 bases, with 5 bases spanning the gap. Germline V CDR1 and CDR2: LNHDA, SQIVND (reference sequence). CDR3 length: 13 residues. The chain links TRBV19 to TRBJ2-1; D not resolved. Sequences were obtained from PBMCs. This TCR was recovered from a woman younger than 45 in good health and CMV-seronegative. The CDR3 here is CASSMAAYNEQFF. The CDR3 DNA is TGTGCCAGTAGTATGGCCGCCTACAATGAGCAGTTCTTC.